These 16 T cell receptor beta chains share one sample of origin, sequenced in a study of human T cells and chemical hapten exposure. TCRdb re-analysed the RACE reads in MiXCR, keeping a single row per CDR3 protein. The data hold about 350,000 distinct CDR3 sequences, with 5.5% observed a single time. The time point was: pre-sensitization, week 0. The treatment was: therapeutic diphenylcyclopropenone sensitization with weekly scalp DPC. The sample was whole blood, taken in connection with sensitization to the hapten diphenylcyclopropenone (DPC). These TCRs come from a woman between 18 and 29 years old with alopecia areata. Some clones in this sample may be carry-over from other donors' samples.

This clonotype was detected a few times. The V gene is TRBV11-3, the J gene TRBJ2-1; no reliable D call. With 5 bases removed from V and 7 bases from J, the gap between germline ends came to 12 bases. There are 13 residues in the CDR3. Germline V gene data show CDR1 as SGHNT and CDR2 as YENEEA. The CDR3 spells CASSVTRTNEQFF. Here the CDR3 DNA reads TGTGCCAGCAGCGTGACACGGACGAATGAGCAGTTCTTC.

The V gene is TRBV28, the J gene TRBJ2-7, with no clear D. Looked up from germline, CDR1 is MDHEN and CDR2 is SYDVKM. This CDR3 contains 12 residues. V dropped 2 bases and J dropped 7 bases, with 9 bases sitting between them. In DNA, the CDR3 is TGTGCCAGCAGTTTAACGGTGAGAGAGCAGTACTTC. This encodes CASSLTVREQYF.

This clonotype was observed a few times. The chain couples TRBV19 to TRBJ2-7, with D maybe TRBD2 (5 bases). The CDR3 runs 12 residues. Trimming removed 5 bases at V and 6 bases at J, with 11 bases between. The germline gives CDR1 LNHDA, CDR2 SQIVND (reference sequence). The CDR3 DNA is TGTGCCAGTAGTCCCGACTACGGCGAGCAGTACTTC. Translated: CASSPDYGEQYF.

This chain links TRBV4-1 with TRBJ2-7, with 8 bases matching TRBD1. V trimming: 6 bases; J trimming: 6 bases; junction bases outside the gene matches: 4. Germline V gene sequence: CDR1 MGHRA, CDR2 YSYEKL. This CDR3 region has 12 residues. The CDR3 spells CASRPTGGEQYF. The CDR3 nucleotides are TGCGCCAGCAGGCCAACAGGGGGCGAGCAGTACTTC.

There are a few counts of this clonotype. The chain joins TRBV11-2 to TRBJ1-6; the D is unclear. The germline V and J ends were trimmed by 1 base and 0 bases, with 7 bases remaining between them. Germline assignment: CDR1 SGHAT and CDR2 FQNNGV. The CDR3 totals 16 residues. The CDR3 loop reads CASSLGLTSYNSPLHF. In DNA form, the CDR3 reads TGTGCCAGCAGCTTAGGCCTGACCTCCTATAATTCACCCCTCCACTTT.

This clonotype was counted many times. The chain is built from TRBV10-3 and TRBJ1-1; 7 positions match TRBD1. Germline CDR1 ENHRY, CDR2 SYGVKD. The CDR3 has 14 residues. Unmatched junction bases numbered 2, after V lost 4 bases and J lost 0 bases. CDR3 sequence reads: CAISGTGMNTEAFF. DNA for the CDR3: TGTGCCATCAGTGGGACAGGCATGAACACTGAAGCTTTCTTT.

CDR3 residues: CASNGGRGGRVNEQFF. CDR3 sequence (DNA): TGTGCCTCAAATGGAGGGCGGGGGGGCCGCGTGAATGAGCAGTTCTTC. This rearrangement joins TRBV10-3 to TRBJ2-1; 9 bases line up with TRBD2. The CDR3 has 16 residues. Germline V lookup: CDR1 ENHRY, CDR2 SYGVKD. The ends lost 11 bases at V and 7 bases at J; junction bases unmatched: 18.

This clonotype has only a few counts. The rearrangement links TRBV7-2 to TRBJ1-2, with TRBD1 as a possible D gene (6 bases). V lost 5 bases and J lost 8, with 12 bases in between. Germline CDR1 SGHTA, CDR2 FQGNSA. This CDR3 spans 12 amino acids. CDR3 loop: CASSAYREGYTF. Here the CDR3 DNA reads TGTGCCAGCAGCGCATACAGGGAGGGCTACACCTTC.

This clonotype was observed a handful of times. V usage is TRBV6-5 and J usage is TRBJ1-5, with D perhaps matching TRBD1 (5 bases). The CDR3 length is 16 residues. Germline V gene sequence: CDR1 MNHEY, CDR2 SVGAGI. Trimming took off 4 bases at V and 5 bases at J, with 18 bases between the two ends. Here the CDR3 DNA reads TGTGCCAGCAGTTCAATATCTCGGGACGGGGATCAGCCCCAGCATTTT. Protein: CASSSISRDGDQPQHF.

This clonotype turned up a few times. The chain's CDR3 is CASSTLGTGFGETQYF. The DNA for the CDR3 is TGTGCCAGCAGTACCTTGGGGACAGGCTTCGGGGAGACCCAGTACTTC. The rearrangement uses TRBV27 and TRBJ2-5; 8 positions agree with TRBD1. J was trimmed by 5 bases and V by 5 bases; bases with no gene match: 13. Germline CDR1 reads MNHEY; CDR2 reads SMNVEV (reference sequence). The CDR3 length is 16 residues.

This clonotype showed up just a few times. The CDR3 DNA follows: TGTGCCAGCAGTTTTAGGGACGAGAACACTGAAGCTTTCTTT. It encodes CASSFRDENTEAFF. This sequence joins TRBV6-5 and TRBJ1-1; D is perhaps TRBD1 (5 bases). Looked up from germline, CDR1 is MNHEY and CDR2 is SVGAGI. The CDR3 extends over 14 amino acids. The ends were cut back, 4 bases at V and 1 base at J, with 10 bases in the middle.

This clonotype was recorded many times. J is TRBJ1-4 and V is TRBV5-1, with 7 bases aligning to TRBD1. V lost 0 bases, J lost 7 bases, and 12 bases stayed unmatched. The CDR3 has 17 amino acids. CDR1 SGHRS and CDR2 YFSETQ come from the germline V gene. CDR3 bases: TGCGCCAGCAGCTTGGAGGGGCTACAGGGGTTACGTGAAAAACTGTTTTTT. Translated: CASSLEGLQGLREKLFF.

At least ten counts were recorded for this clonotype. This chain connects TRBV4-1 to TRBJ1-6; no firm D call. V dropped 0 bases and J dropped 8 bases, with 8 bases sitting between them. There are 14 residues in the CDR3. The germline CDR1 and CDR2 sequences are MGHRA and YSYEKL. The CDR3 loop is CASSQEQPYSPLHF. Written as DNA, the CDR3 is TGCGCCAGCAGCCAAGAACAGCCCTATTCACCCCTCCACTTT.

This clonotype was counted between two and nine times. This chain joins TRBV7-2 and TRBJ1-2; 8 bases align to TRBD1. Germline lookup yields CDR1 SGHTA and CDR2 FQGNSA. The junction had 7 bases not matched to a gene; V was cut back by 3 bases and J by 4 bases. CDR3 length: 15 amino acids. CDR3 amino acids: CASSLGTGSLYGYTF. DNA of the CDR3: TGTGCCAGCAGCTTGGGGACAGGAAGCCTCTATGGCTACACCTTC.

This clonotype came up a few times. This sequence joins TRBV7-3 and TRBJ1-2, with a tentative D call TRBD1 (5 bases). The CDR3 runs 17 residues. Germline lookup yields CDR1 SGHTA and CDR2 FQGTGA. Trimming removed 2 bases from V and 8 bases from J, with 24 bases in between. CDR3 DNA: TGTGCCAGCAGCTTAGAATACTCGGGGACTCCGCCTAAGGGCTACACCTTC. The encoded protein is CASSLEYSGTPPKGYTF.

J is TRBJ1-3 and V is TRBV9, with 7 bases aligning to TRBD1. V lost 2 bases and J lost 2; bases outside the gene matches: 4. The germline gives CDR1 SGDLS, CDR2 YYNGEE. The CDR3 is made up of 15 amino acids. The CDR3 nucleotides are TGTGCCAGCAGCGTCTCCGGGACAGCTGGAAACACCATATATTTT. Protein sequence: CASSVSGTAGNTIYF.